Below, 10 T cell receptor beta chains from the same sample are listed, as sequenced in a study of CD8 T cells in ankylosing spondylitis. TCRdb processed the 5' RACE reads anew with MiXCR; each CDR3 protein has one entry. This sample has roughly 180,000 distinct CDR3 sequences, with 11% found just once. The sample consisted of blood, either unsorted or a sorted T cell fraction (not recorded which). The receptors derive from a male donor with ankylosing spondylitis or in good health (not recorded which).

This clonotype was seen ten or more times. This chain links TRBV5-6 with TRBJ2-6; D remains ambiguous. The germline V gene has CDR1 SGHDT and CDR2 YYEEEE. The CDR3 is made up of 16 amino acids. The V end lost 4 bases, the J end lost 0 bases, and 11 bases lay between the germline ends. For the CDR3, the DNA is TGTGCCAGCAGCCTACCTACGGCCTCTGGGGCCAACGTCCTGACTTTC. Protein product: CASSLPTASGANVLTF.

This chain links TRBV18 with TRBJ2-7, with 9 positions matching TRBD1. The CDR3 is made up of 14 amino acids. Germline lookup yields CDR1 KGHSH and CDR2 LQKENI. Unmatched junction bases numbered 1, after V lost 1 base and J lost 3 bases. Here the CDR3 reads CASSPQDRGYEQYF. DNA for the CDR3: TGTGCCAGCTCACCACAGGACAGGGGCTACGAGCAGTACTTC.

In this sample, this clonotype turned up a few times. The rearrangement uses TRBV7-2 and TRBJ2-3, with D maybe TRBD2 (5 bases). The CDR3 runs 15 residues. Trimming removed 5 bases from V and 4 bases from J, with 16 bases in between. Germline V gives CDR1 SGHTA, CDR2 FQGNSA. The CDR3 coding sequence is TGTGCCAGCAGCCCAGTATGGCTAGCATCAGATACGCAGTATTTT. Residues: CASSPVWLASDTQYF. The full variable domain, with the rest looked up from reference TRBV7-2 and TRBJ2-3, is GAGVSQSPSNKVTEKGKDVELRCDPISGHTALYWYRQSLGQGLEFLIYFQGNSAPDKSGLPSDRFSAERTGGSVSTLTIQRTQQEDSAVYLCASSPVWLASDTQYFGPGTRLTVL.

The chain joins TRBV12-3 or TRBV12-4 to TRBJ1-5; D gene unclear. This CDR3 has 16 residues. The V end lost 1 base, the J end lost 1 base, and 11 bases lay between the germline ends. The CDR3 sequence: CASSLDVGGSNQPQHF. CDR3 in DNA: TGTGCCAGCAGTTTAGACGTGGGAGGGAGCAATCAGCCCCAGCATTTT.

The CDR3 sequence: CASSRTSGVYNEQFF. CDR3 DNA sequence: TGTGCCAGCAGTCGGACTAGCGGGGTTTACAATGAGCAGTTCTTC. The V call is TRBV14, the J call TRBJ2-1, with 12 bases lining up with TRBD2. In germline, CDR1 is SGHDN, CDR2 FVKESK. The CDR3 totals 15 residues. With 6 bases clipped from V and 4 bases from J, the junction kept 4 bases outside the gene matches.

The rearrangement uses TRBV12-3 or TRBV12-4 and TRBJ1-5; TRBD1 matches 7 bases. The CDR3 spans 16 residues. V lost 6 bases and J lost 3; bases outside the gene matches: 11. This CDR3 reads CASRYSQGMANQPQHF. In nucleotides, the CDR3 is TGTGCCAGCAGGTACTCACAGGGGATGGCCAATCAGCCCCAGCATTTT.

V gene TRBV19 combines with J gene TRBJ2-1; D assignment may be TRBD1 or TRBD2 (6 bases each). The CDR3 has 15 amino acids. Germline V CDR1 and CDR2: LNHDA, SQIVND (reference sequence). V lost 9 bases and J lost 3, with 18 bases in between. CDR3 in DNA: TGTGCCAGCCTCGACCCGAGGGGGGTCTACAATGAGCAGTTCTTC. As protein: CASLDPRGVYNEQFF.

This clonotype was seen many times. The CDR3 loop is CASSSLGGSNQPQHF. CDR3 in DNA: TGTGCCAGCAGCTCCCTTGGGGGCAGCAATCAGCCCCAGCATTTT. V is TRBV7-6 and J is TRBJ1-5, with a weak D call TRBD1 (6 bases). With 4 bases removed from V and 1 base from J, the gap between germline ends came to 11 bases. Germline V CDR1 and CDR2: SGHVS, FNYEAQ. CDR3 length: 15 amino acids.

Turning to this clonotype: A single base separates this from a much larger clone, so it may be a read error. This chain links TRBV3-1 with TRBJ1-1, with no clear D. The CDR3 sequence is 14 residues long. Germline CDR1 reads LGHDT; CDR2 reads YNNKEL (reference sequence). The CDR3, as DNA: TGTGCCAGCAACCAACGTGGCAGTAACACTGAAGCTTTCTTT. It specifies CASNQRGSNTEAFF.

This clonotype was recorded at least ten times. The gene calls are TRBV16 and TRBJ1-4; TRBD1 might be the D (6 bases). With 4 bases removed from V and 7 bases from J, the gap between germline ends came to 16 bases. The CDR3 runs to 15 residues. The germline V gene encodes CDR1 KGHSY and CDR2 FQNENV. DNA of the CDR3: TGTGCCAGCAGCCTAAACAGGGTTGGTGGTGAAAAACTGTTTTTT. Encoded protein: CASSLNRVGGEKLFF.